This T cell receptor (beta chain) was sequenced in a study of siplizumab effects on memory and regulatory T cells. Study-level findings and limits: There were only a minor fraction of alloreactive clones that mapped to unstimulated subsets.

Some clones are missing from TCRdb's copy, which holds only in-frame ones; the method was immunoSEQ multiplex PCR. Of about 120,000 clones in the sample, around 93% are singletons; the top ten hold roughly 0.17%. From germline, CDR1 is SGDLS and CDR2 YYNGEE. V was pared by 6 bases and J by 4 bases, with 14 bases between. CDR3 length equals 15 residues. This clone appeared once. Its antigen is unidentified. Sequencing was done on a sample of non-Treg CD4+ T cells sorted from blood. This receptor was identified in a human donor in good health. V is TRBV9 and J is TRBJ1-6; D may be TRBD1 (5 bases). CDR3 in DNA: TGTGCCAGCACCGCCGGGACGGCTTATAATTCACCCCTCCACTTT. Translation: CASTAGTAYNSPLHF.